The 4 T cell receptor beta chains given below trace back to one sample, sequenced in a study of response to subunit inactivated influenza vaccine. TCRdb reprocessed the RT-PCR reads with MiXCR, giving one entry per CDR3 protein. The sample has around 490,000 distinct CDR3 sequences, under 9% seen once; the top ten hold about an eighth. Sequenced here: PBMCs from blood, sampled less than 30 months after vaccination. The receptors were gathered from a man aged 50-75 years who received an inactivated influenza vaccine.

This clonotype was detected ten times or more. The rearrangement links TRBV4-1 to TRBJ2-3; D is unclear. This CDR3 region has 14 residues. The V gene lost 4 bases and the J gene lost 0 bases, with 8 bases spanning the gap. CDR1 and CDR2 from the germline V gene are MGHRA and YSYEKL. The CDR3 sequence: CASSRAESTDTQYF. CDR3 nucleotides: TGCGCCAGCAGCCGTGCAGAGAGCACAGATACGCAGTATTTT.

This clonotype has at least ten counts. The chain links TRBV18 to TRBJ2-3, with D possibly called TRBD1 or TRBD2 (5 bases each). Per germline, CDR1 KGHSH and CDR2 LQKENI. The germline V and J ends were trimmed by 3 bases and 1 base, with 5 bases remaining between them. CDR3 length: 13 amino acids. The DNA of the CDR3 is TGTGCCAGCTCACCGGGGGGCACAGATACGCAGTATTTT. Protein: CASSPGGTDTQYF.

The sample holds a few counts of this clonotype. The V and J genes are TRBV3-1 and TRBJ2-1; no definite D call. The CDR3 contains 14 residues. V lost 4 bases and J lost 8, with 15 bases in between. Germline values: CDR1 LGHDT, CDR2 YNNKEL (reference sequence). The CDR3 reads CASSPLSGNDEQFF. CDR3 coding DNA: TGTGCCAGCAGCCCCTTAAGTGGGAACGATGAGCAGTTCTTC.

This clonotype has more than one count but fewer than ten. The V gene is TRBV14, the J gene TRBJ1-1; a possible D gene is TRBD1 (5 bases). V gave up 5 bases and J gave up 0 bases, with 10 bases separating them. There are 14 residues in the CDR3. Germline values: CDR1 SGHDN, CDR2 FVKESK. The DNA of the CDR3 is TGTGCCAGCAGCAAGGACACCGTGAACACTGAAGCTTTCTTT. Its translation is CASSKDTVNTEAFF.